A few counts support the clone carrying this TCR beta chain. Time point in this sample: persistent/refractory GD, antithyroid drugs over 5 years with positive TRAb. The TCR library was made from RNA extracted from PBMCs. This entry is derived from a study of regulatory T cells in long-lasting Graves disease. Arm-PCR of CDR3 regions and iRepertoire HTBI primers were used to build TCR beta libraries. In TCRdb, the multiplex PCR reads were re-called with MiXCR into one record per CDR3 protein. Of 430,000 or so distinct CDR3 sequences in the sample, roughly a fifth were seen once. The germline V gene encodes CDR1 SQVTM and CDR2 ANQGSEA. The CDR3 totals 13 residues. The V gene end was trimmed by 4 bases and the J gene end by 2 bases; junction bases not matched to a gene: 5.

This sequence originates from a female donor with Graves disease. Sequences were derived from peripheral blood mononuclear cells (PBMCs), sampled when the disease was refractory, from a patient treated with antithyroid drugs. The chain combines TRBV29-1 with TRBJ2-7, with 7 bases lining up with TRBD1. The chain's CDR3 is CSVGRDSPYEQYF. CDR3 sequence (DNA): TGCAGCGTTGGCCGGGACAGTCCCTACGAGCAGTACTTC.